This T cell receptor (beta chain) was recorded in a study of blood T cell repertoires in COVID-19. Overall study: T cells, B-cell-depleted T cells, or PBMCs supplied cDNA or gDNA.

Generated by immunoSEQ multiplex PCR, the TCRdb table keeps only in-frame clones and is missing some. The table lists 400,000 or so clones, roughly 87% of them singletons. The V end was cut by 7 bases, the J end by 1 base, with 10 bases between. The germline V gene has CDR1 MDHEN and CDR2 SYDVKM. The CDR3 is 13 amino acids. All enrollees were about 18 to 89 years old and from 20 to 30 US areas. Self-reported history from a screening survey and questionnaire set each donor's cohort. Donors in Cohort 3 counted as recovered after two negative PCRs, clearance, or symptom resolution. V gene TRBV28 combines with J gene TRBJ1-2; the D is unclear. The sequencing sample was made of PBMCs or T cells enriched from blood (not recorded which). This clonotype originated in a man aged 18 to 30 who had recovered from COVID-19. CDR3 protein: CASTFGLNYGYTF. As DNA, the CDR3 is TGTGCCAGCACTTTTGGCCTTAACTATGGCTACACCTTC.